This T cell receptor beta chain was profiled in a study of control samples from healthy donors and cancer patients. Germline lookup yields CDR1 SGHTA and CDR2 FQGNSA. The CDR3 has 15 residues. Trimming cost V 1 base and J 8 bases; bases outside gene matches: 7. The protocol was immunoSEQ multiplex PCR, while the TCRdb copy is restricted to in-frame clones and leaves out a portion. In the table there are around 140,000 clones, about 90% of which are singletons. The receptor comes from a man aged 50 to 59 with head and neck cancer. The chain has TRBV7-2 and TRBJ2-1, with 8 nucleotides matching TRBD2. The source material was PBMCs. The CDR3 region is CASSLVAGRSDEQFF. The CDR3 region has the DNA TGTGCCAGCAGCTTAGTAGCGGGAAGGTCGGATGAGCAGTTCTTC.